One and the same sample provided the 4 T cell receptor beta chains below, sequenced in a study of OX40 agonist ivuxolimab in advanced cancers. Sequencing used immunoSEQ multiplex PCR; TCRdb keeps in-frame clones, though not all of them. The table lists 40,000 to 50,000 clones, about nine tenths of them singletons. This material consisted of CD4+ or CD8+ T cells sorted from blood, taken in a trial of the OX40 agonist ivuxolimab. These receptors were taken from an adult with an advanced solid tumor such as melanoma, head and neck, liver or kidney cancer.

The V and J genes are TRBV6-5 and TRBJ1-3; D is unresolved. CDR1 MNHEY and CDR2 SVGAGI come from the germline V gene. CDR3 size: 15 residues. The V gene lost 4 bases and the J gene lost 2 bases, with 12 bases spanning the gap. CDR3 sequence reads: CASSFNTDPGNTIYF. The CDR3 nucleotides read TGTGCCAGCAGTTTTAACACGGACCCTGGAAACACCATATATTTT.

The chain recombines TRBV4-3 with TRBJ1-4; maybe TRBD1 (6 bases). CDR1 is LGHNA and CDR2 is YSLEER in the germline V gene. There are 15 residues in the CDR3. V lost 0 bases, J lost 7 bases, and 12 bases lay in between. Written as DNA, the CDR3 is TGCGCCAGCAGCCAAGACAGGGGAACCCTTGAAAAACTGTTTTTT. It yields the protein CASSQDRGTLEKLFF.

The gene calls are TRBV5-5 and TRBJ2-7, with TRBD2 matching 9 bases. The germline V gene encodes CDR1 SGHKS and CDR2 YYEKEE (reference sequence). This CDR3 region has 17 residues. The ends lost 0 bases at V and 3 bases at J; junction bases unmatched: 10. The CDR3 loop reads CASSLGAARTSDYEQYF. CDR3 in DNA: TGTGCCAGCAGCTTGGGCGCCGCGCGGACTAGCGACTACGAGCAGTACTTC. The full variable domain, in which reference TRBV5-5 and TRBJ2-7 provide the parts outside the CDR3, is DAGVTQSPTHLIKTRGQQVTLRCSPISGHKSVSWYQQVLGQGPQFIFQYYEKEERGRGNFPDRFSARQFPNYSSELNVNALLLGDSALYLCASSLGAARTSDYEQYFGPGTRLTVT.

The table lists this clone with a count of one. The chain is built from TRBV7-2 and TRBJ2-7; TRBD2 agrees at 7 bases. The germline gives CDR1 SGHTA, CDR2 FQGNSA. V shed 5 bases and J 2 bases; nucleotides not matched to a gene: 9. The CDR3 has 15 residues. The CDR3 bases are TGTGCCAGCAGCGTCGGACTAGGGGCCACCTACGAGCAGTACTTC. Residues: CASSVGLGATYEQYF.